The 4 T cell receptor beta chains given below trace back to one sample, sequenced in a study of blood T cell repertoires in COVID-19. Sequenced by immunoSEQ multiplex PCR; TCRdb stores in-frame clones only, minus some. Here the sample spans about 480,000 clones, 80% to 90% being singletons. Sequences were obtained from peripheral blood. These receptor sequences come from a young man with COVID-19, enrolled during active disease.

The V gene is TRBV6-1, the J gene TRBJ2-4; no clear D gene. Germline V gene data show CDR1 as MNHNS and CDR2 as SASEGT. The CDR3 covers 16 residues. Between the trimmed V and J ends, which lost 3 bases and 4 bases, there was a span of 16 bases. CDR3 sequence reads: CASSDAPTQSKNIQYF. DNA of the CDR3: TGTGCCAGCAGTGACGCCCCAACCCAGTCTAAAAACATTCAGTACTTC.

This clone is a singleton in its sample. This chain joins TRBV27 and TRBJ1-6, with D perhaps TRBD1 (6 bases). This CDR3 has 16 residues. Per the germline V gene, CDR1 is MNHEY and CDR2 is SMNVEV (reference sequence). V dropped 6 bases and J dropped 0 bases, with 12 bases sitting between them. CDR3 nucleotides: TGTGCCAGCAGACCCGACAGGAGCTCCTATAATTCACCCCTCCACTTT. Translation: CASRPDRSSYNSPLHF.

A remark on this clone: The junction departs from germline at one end; a sequencing error may be responsible. V usage is TRBV27 and J usage is TRBJ2-7; 8 nucleotides agree with TRBD2. Germline-derived CDR1 and CDR2 are MNHEY and SMNVEV (reference sequence). This CDR3 is built from 13 residues. CDR3 residues: CASNLAGSYEQYF. The CDR3 DNA reads TGTGCCAGCAATTTAGCGGGAAGCTACGAGCAGTACTTC.

The V gene is TRBV4-1, the J gene TRBJ2-3, with 12 bases lining up with TRBD2. In germline, CDR1 is MGHRA, CDR2 YSYEKL. This CDR3 spans 16 amino acids. J gave up 1 base and V 2 bases, and 1 base lay outside the gene matches. The CDR3, as DNA: TGCGCCAGCAGCCAACGACTAGCGGGGGGCACAGATACGCAGTATTTT. It yields the protein CASSQRLAGGTDTQYF.